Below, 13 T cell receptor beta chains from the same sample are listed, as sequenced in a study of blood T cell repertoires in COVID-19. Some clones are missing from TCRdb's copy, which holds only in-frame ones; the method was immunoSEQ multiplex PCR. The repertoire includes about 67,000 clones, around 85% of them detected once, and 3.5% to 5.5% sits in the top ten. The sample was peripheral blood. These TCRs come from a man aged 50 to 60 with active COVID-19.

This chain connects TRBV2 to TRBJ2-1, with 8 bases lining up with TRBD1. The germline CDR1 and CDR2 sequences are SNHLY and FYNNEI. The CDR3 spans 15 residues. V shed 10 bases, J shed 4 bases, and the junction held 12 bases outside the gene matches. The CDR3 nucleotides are TGTGCCACCCTCCAGGACAGGGCATTTTACAATGAGCAGTTCTTC. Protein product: CATLQDRAFYNEQFF.

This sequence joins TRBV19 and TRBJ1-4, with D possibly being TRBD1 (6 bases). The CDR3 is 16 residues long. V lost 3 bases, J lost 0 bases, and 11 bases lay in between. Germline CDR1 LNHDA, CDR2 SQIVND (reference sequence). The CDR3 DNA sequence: TGTGCCAGTAGTATCCGAACAGGGACAACTAATGAAAAACTGTTTTTT. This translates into CASSIRTGTTNEKLFF.

The CDR3 sequence: CASTVTASSYNEQFF. The CDR3 DNA reads as TGTGCCAGCACCGTGACAGCTAGCTCCTACAATGAGCAGTTCTTC. The chain has TRBV6-5 and TRBJ2-1, with D perhaps TRBD1 (5 bases). Trimming left V 7 bases short and J 0 bases short, with 13 bases between. The CDR3 has 15 amino acids. CDR1 MNHEY and CDR2 SVGAGI come from the germline V gene.

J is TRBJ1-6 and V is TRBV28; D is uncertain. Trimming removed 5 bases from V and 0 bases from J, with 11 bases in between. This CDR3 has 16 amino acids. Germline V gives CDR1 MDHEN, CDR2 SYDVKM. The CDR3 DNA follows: TGTGCCAGCAGTAGTGCCGAGAGCTCCTATAATTCACCCCTCCACTTT. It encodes CASSSAESSYNSPLHF.

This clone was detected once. CDR3 coding DNA: TGCGCCAGCAGCCTACAGGGTGGCAGCTCCTACGAGCAGTACTTC. Its translation is CASSLQGGSSYEQYF. The chain has TRBV5-1 and TRBJ2-7; tentative D call: TRBD1 (6 bases). Trimming removed 4 bases at V and 0 bases at J, with 14 bases between. The CDR3 has 15 amino acids. In germline, CDR1 is SGHRS, CDR2 YFSETQ. Combining the CDR3 with reference TRBV5-1 and TRBJ2-7 gives the whole variable domain KAGVTQTPRYLIKTRGQQVTLSCSPISGHRSVSWYQQTPGQGLQFLFEYFSETQRNKGNFPGRFSGRQFSNSRSEMNVSTLELGDSALYLCASSLQGGSSYEQYFGPGTRLTVT.

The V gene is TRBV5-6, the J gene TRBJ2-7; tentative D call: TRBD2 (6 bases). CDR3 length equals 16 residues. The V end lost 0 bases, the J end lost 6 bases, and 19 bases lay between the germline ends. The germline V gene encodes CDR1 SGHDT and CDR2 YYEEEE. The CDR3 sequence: CASSLDPGLDFGEQYF. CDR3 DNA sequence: TGTGCCAGCAGCTTGGATCCGGGACTGGATTTTGGCGAGCAGTACTTC.

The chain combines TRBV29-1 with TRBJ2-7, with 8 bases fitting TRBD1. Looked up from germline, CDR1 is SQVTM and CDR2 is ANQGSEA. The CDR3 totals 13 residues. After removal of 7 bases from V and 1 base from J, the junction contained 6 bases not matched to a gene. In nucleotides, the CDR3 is TGCAGCGGTGGACAGGGCAGGTCCTACGAGCAGTACTTC. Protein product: CSGGQGRSYEQYF.

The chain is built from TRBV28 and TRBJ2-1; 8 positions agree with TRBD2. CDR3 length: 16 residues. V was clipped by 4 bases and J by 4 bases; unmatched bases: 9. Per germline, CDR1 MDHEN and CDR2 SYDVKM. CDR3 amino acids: CASSSTTSGYYNEQFF. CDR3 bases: TGTGCCAGCAGTTCCACCACTAGCGGATATTACAATGAGCAGTTCTTC.

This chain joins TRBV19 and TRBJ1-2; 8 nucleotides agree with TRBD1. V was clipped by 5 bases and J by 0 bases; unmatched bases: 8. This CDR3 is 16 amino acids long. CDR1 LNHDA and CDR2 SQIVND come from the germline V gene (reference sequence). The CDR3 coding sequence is TGTGCCAGTAGTTCGTACGGGACAGGTGCTAACTATGGCTACACCTTC. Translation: CASSSYGTGANYGYTF.

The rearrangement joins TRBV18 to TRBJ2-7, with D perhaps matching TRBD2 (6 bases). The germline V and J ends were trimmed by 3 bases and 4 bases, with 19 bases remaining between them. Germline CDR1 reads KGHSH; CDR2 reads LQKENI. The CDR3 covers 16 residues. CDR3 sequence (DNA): TGTGCCAGCTCACCTCGGCAGGCCATCGGAGGGTACGAGCAGTACTTC. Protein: CASSPRQAIGGYEQYF.

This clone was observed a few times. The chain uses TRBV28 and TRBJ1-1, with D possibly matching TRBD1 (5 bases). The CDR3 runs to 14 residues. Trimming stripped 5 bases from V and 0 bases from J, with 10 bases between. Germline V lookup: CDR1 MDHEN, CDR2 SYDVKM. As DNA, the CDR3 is TGTGCCAGCAGTACCGAACAGGTGAACACTGAAGCTTTCTTT. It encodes CASSTEQVNTEAFF.

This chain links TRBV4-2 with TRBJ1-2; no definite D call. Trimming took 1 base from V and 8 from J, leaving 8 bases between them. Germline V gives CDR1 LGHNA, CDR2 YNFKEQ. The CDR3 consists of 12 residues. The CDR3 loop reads CASSQGERGYTF. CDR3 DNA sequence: TGTGCCAGCAGCCAAGGGGAGAGAGGCTACACCTTC.

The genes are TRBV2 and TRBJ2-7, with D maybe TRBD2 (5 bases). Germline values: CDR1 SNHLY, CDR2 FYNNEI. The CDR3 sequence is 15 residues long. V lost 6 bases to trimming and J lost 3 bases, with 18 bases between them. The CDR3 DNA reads TGTGCCAGCAGAGTTCGCCGGGATTTAATCTACGAGCAGTACTTC. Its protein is CASRVRRDLIYEQYF.